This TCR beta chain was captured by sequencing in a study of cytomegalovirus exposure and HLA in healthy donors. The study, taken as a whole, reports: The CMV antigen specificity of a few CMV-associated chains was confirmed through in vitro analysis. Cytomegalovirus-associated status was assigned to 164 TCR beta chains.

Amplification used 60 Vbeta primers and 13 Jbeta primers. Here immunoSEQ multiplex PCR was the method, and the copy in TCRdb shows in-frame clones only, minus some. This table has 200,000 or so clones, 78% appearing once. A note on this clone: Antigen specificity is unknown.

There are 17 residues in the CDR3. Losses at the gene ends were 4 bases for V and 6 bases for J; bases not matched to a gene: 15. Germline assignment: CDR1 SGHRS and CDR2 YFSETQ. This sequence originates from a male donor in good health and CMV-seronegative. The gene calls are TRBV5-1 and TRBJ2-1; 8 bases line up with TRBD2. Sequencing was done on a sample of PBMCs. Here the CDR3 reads CASSPPLTSGGSNEQFF. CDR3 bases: TGCGCCAGCAGCCCCCCCCTCACTAGCGGCGGGAGCAATGAGCAGTTCTTC.